Reported below is one T cell receptor (beta chain). Its cognate antigen is unknown. This entry comes from a study of cytomegalovirus exposure and HLA in healthy donors. Whole-study findings and limits: Usually a TCR sequence was rare, but some public TCRs were found in many donors. A later analysis found common viral pathogens apparently linked to several of the most significant clusters. TCR beta V segments were, for the most part, productive about 87% or about 30% of the time in an earlier analysis. Researchers catalogued approximately 170 TCR beta chains as cytomegalovirus-associated.

The CDR3 is made up of 14 amino acids. Germline V gene data show CDR1 as SEHNR and CDR2 as FQNEAQ (reference sequence). Trimming cost V 3 bases and J 1 base, with 8 bases left between them. Primers: 60 Vbeta forward and 13 Jbeta reverse. TCRdb's copy holds only in-frame clones and misses some; the assay was immunoSEQ multiplex PCR. The table lists about 240,000 clones, approximately 81% of them singletons, with roughly 0.26% in the top ten. The sample consisted of PBMCs. The chain employs TRBV7-9 and TRBJ2-3; no clear D gene. The TCR was taken from a girl aged 2 to 9 in good health and CMV-seronegative. The CDR3 nucleotides are TGTGCCAGCAGCTTGAGCCTAGGCACAGATACGCAGTATTTT. This sequence encodes CASSLSLGTDTQYF.